Listed below are T cell receptor beta chains from one sample, sequenced in a study of cytomegalovirus exposure and HLA in healthy donors. Produced via immunoSEQ multiplex PCR; TCRdb's table is partial and in-frame only. Of fewer than 350,000 clones detected, around 90% appear once; the ten largest clones hold 2% to 3%. The sample was PBMCs. The receptors stem from a woman under 30 in good health and CMV-seronegative. CDR3s include the opening cysteine and the closing phenylalanine or tryptophan.

v_gene: TRBV7-9; CDR3aa: CASSYRDRSLYGYTF
v_gene: TRBV27; CDR3aa: CASRTGLNSPLHF
v_gene: TRBV6-6; CDR3aa: CASSYPDRANYEQYF
v_gene: TRBV23-1; CDR3aa: CASSQSWLAGGYQETQYF
v_gene: TRBV7-9; CDR3aa: CSSSLGGGEAFF
v_gene: TRBV6-4; CDR3aa: CASSPDSGGNTDTQYF
v_gene: TRBV2; CDR3aa: CASSEFSGYYNSPLHF
v_gene: TRBV12-5; CDR3aa: CASGPGRPYEQYF
v_gene: TRBV7-8; CDR3aa: CASSPGGGGEQFF
v_gene: TRBV27; CDR3aa: CASSSGTGSFPRYGYTF
v_gene: TRBV6-1; CDR3aa: CASSETRTGQNGYTF
v_gene: TRBV5-6; CDR3aa: CASSLQRGGSGEQYF
v_gene: TRBV4-1; CDR3aa: CASSQGRFATNEKLFF